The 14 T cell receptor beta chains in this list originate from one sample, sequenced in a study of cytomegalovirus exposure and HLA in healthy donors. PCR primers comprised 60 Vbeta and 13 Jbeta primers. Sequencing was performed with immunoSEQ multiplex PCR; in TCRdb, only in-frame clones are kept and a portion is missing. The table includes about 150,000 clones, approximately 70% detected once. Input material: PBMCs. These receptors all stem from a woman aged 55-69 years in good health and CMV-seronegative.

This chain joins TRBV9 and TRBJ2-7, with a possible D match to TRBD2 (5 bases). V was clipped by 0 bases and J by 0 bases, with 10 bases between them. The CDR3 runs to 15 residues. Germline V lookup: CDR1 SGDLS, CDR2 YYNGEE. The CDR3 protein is CASSVGPGSSYEQYF. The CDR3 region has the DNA TGTGCCAGCAGCGTAGGACCGGGGAGCTCCTACGAGCAGTACTTC.

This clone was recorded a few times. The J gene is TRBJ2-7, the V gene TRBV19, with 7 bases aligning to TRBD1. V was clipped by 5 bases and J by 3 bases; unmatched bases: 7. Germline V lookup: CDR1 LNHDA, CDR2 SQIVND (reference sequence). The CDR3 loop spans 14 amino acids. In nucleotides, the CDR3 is TGTGCCAGTAGTCCAGGGACAGCTAGCTACGAGCAGTACTTC. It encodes CASSPGTASYEQYF.

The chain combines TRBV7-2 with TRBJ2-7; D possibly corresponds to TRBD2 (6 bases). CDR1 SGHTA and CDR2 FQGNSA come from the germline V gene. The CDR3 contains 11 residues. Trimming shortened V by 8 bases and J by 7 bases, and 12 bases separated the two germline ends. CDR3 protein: CASSGVDEQYF. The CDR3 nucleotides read TGTGCCAGCTCGGGGGTTGATGAGCAGTACTTC.

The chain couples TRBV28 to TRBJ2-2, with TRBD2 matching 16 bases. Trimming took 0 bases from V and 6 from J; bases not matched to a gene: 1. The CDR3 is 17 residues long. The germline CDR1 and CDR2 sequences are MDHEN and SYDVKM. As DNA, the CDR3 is TGTGCCAGCAGTTTATGGGGACTAGCGGGAGGGCCCGGGGAGCTGTTTTTT. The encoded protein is CASSLWGLAGGPGELFF. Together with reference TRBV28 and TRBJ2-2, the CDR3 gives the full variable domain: DVKVTQSSRYLVKRTGEKVFLECVQDMDHENMFWYRQDPGLGLRLIYFSYDVKMKEKGDIPEGYSVSREKKERFSLILESASTNQTSMYLCASSLWGLAGGPGELFFGEGSRLTVL.

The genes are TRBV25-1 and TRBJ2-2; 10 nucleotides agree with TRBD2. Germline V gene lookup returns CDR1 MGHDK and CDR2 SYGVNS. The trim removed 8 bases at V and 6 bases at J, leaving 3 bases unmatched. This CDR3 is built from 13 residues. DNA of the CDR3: TGTGCCAGCCGCGGACTAGCGGCCGGGGAGCTGTTTTTT. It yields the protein CASRGLAAGELFF.

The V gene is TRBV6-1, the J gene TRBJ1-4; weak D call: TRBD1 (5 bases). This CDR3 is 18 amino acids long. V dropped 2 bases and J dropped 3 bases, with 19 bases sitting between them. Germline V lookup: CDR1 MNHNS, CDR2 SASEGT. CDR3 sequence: CASSERRGRQRPNEKLFF. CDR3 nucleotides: TGTGCCAGCAGTGAAAGAAGGGGTCGGCAGAGACCTAATGAAAAACTGTTTTTT.

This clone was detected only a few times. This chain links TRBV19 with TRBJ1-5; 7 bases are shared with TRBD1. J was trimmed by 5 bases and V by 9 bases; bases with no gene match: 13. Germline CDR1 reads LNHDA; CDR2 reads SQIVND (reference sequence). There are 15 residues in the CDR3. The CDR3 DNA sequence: TGTGCCAGCAACTCCCCCCGGGACAGTCATCAGCCCCAGCATTTT. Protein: CASNSPRDSHQPQHF.

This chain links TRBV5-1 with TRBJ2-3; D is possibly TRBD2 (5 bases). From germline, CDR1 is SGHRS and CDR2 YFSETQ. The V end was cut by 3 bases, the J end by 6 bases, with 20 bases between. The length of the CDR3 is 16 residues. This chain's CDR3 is CASSSSAGGLGDTQYF. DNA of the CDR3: TGCGCCAGCAGCTCCTCTGCGGGCGGCCTAGGGGATACGCAGTATTTT. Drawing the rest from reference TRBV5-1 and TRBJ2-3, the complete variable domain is KAGVTQTPRYLIKTRGQQVTLSCSPISGHRSVSWYQQTPGQGLQFLFEYFSETQRNKGNFPGRFSGRQFSNSRSEMNVSTLELGDSALYLCASSSSAGGLGDTQYFGPGTRLTVL.

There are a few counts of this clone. Written as DNA, the CDR3 is TGTGCCAGCAGTCAGGGTGCAAACATTCAGTACTTC. Translation gives CASSQGANIQYF. The V and J genes are TRBV2 and TRBJ2-4, with D perhaps matching TRBD1 (5 bases). Germline V gives CDR1 SNHLY, CDR2 FYNNEI. This CDR3 is built from 12 residues. The V gene lost 5 bases and the J gene lost 6 bases, with 8 bases spanning the gap.

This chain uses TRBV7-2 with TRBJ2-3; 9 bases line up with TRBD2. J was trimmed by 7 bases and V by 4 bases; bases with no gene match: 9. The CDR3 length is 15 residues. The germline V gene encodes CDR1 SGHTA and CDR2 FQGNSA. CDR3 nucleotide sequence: TGTGCCAGCAGCTCGGGCGGGGCGGGAGGGAATACGCAGTATTTT. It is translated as CASSSGGAGGNTQYF.

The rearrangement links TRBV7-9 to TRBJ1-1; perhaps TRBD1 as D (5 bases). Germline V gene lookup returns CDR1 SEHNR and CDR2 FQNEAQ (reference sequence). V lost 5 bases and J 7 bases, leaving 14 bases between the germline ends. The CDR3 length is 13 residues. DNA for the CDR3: TGTGCCAGCAGCCAAGATCGGGGGGATGAAGCTTTCTTT. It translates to CASSQDRGDEAFF.

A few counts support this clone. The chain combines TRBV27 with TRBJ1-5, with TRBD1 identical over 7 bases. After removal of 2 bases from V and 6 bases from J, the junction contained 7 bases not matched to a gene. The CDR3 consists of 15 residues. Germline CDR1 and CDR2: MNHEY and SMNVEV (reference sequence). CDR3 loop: CASSLRATGLQPQHF. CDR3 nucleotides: TGTGCCAGCAGTTTAAGGGCGACAGGGCTTCAGCCCCAGCATTTT.

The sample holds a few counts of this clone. CDR3 region: CASSFGTGRDQPQHF. DNA for the CDR3: TGCGCCAGCAGCTTCGGGACAGGGAGGGATCAGCCCCAGCATTTT. The V and J genes are TRBV5-1 and TRBJ1-5, with TRBD1 matching over 9 bases. The CDR3 extends over 15 amino acids. Germline V gene lookup returns CDR1 SGHRS and CDR2 YFSETQ. V lost 2 bases and J lost 5; bases outside the gene matches: 5.

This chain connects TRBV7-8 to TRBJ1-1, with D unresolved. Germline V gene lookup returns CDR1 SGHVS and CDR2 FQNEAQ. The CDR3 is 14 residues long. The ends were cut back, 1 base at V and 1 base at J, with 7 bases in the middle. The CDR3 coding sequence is TGTGCCAGCAGCTTAGTCTACCCGAACACTGAAGCTTTCTTT. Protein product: CASSLVYPNTEAFF. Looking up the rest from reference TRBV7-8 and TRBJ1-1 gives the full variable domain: GAGVSQSPRYKVAKRGQDVALRCDPISGHVSLFWYQQALGQGPEFLTYFQNEAQLDKSGLPSDRFFAERPEGSVSTLKIQRTQQEDSAVYLCASSLVYPNTEAFFGQGTRLTVV.